The 5 T cell receptor beta chains reported below all come from one sample, sequenced in a study of blood T cells in healthy people across ages. Sample-barcoded 5' priming and a J-beta primer mix drove a second PCR of roughly 7 to 11 cycles. MiXCR, applied by TCRdb to the 5' RACE reads, yields one record per CDR3 protein. The data contain around 1.5 million distinct CDR3 sequences, about 31% of them seen just once; the ten biggest clones take up 11%. The sample consisted of blood. All receptors come from a woman aged 25-40 years in good health.

This clonotype appeared a few times. J is TRBJ2-3 and V is TRBV27, with TRBD1 identical over 7 bases. Germline CDR1 is MNHEY and CDR2 is SMNVEV (reference sequence). The length of the CDR3 is 15 residues. J was trimmed by 5 bases and V by 3 bases; bases with no gene match: 8. The CDR3 DNA reads as TGTGCCAGCAGTTTGGGGACAGAAGGGATAGATACGCAGTATTTT. Protein sequence: CASSLGTEGIDTQYF.

This clonotype has only a few counts. The chain is built from TRBV27 and TRBJ1-2, with TRBD1 identical over 7 bases. Germline assignment: CDR1 MNHEY and CDR2 SMNVEV (reference sequence). Unmatched junction bases numbered 9, after V lost 3 bases and J lost 5 bases. The CDR3 extends over 15 amino acids. CDR3 in amino acids: CASSFRDRVWYGYTF. The CDR3, as DNA: TGTGCCAGCAGTTTCCGGGACAGAGTCTGGTATGGCTACACCTTC.

About this clonotype: Sequence at one end of the junction differs from germline and may be a read error. The rearrangement joins TRBV7-9 to TRBJ2-1, with D possibly matching TRBD1 (6 bases). Germline lookup yields CDR1 SEHNR and CDR2 FQNEAQ (reference sequence). The CDR3 contains 15 residues. In nucleotides, the CDR3 is TGTGCCAGCGGCTTCAGGGGCTCCGGGTTCTATGAGCAGTTCTTC. Protein product: CASGFRGSGFYEQFF.

The chain uses TRBV6-1 and TRBJ1-1, with D perhaps TRBD1 (6 bases). The V end lost 6 bases, the J end lost 7 bases, and 15 bases lay between the germline ends. CDR1 is MNHNS and CDR2 is SASEGT in the germline V gene. This CDR3 has 13 residues. The DNA of the CDR3 is TGTGCCAGCAGAGCCTTTGTAGGGGGTGAAGCTTTCTTT. It yields the protein CASRAFVGGEAFF.

V gene TRBV20-1 combines with J gene TRBJ1-2; 7 positions agree with TRBD1. CDR1 and CDR2 (germline): DFQATT, SNEGSKA (reference sequence). J lost 7 bases, V lost 0 bases, and 8 bases had no gene match. The CDR3 runs 14 residues. The DNA for the CDR3 is TGCAGTGCTAGAGAGACCAGGGGGAGAGGTGGCTACACCTTC. It codes for CSARETRGRGGYTF.